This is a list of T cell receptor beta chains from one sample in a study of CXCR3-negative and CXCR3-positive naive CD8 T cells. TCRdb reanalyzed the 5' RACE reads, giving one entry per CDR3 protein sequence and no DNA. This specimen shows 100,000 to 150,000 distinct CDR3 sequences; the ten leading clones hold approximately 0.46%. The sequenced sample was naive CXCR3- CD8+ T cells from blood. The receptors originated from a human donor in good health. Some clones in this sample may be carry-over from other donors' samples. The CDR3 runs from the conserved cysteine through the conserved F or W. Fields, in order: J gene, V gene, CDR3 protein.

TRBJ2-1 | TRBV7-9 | CASSGLAGVHNEQFF
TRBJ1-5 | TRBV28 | CASSSGLYSNQPQHF
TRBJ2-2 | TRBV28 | CASSSGTPQTGELFF
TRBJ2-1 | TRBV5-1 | CASSPEASAAYNEQFF
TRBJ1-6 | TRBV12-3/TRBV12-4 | CASSSSGPRNSPLHF
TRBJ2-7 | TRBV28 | CASRSGGSDEQYF
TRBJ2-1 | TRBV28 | CASSLSGLSYNEQFF
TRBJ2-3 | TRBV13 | CASSLGLEAGGPDTQYF
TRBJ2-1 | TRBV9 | CASSVAGVEDEQFF
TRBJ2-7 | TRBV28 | CASSRQSSYEQYF
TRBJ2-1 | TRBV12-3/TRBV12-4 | CASSTTGGPYNEQFF
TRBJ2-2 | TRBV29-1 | CSVEARDTGELFF
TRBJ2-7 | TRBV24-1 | CATPAAYEQYF
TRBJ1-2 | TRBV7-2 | CASNRVGIGYTF
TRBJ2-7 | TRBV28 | CASSYTPGTGIVEQYF
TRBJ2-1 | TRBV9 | CASSGGTSGYNEQFF
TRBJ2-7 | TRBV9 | CASSVSQGLSYEQYF
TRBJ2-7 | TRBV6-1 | CASSEGYGTGFFYEQYF
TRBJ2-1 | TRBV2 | CASSDGLAAVKAYNEQFF
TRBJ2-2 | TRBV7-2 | CASSRGVYTGELFF
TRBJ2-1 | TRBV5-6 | CASSLIYLPLNEQFF
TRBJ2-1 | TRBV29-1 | CSVEASGLAGVNEQFF
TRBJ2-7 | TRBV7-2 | CASRVAGTYEQYF
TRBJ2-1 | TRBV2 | CASRDGLGNEQFF
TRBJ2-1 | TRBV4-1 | CASSQGPSGGNNEQFF
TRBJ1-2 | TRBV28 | CASSPRGQGFMSYGYTF
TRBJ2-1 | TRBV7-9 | CASSSNYRVLENEQFF
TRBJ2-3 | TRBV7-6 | CASSLAAAWGTDTQYF
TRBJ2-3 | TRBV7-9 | CASSPPGTAFTDTQYF
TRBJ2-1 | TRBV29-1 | CSERGLAGYEQFF
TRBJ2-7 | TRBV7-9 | CASSFRKAHEQYF
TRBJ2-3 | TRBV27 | CASRRIGTDTQYF
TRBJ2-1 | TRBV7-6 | CASSLVAGGYNEQFF
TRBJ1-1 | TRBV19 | CASSIGRVTNTEAFF
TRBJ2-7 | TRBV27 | CASSRGTGEAYEQYF
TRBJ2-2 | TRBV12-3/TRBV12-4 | CASSLWALGELFF
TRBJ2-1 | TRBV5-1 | CASSFRDREDNEQFF
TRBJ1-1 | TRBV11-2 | CASSFWDRLNTEAFF
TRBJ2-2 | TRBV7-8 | CASSLGGSNTGELFF
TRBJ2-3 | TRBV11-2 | CASSLVSRGPVSTDTQYF
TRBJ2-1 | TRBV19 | CASSWGGGRGVQLEQFF
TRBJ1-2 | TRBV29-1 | CSVEERQGVSYGYTF
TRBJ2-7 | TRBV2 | CASSEEGYHEQYF
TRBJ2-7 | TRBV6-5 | CASRNSGGDHEQYF
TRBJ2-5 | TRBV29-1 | CSVDQQDLATQYF
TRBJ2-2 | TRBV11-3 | CASSPRTGVNTGELFF
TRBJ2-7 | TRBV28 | CASSLPQGKFSYEQYF
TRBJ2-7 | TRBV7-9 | CASSLNYEQYF
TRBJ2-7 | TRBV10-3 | CAIGGGTRDNLSYEQYF
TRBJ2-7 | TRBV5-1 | CASSSASPPIYEQYF
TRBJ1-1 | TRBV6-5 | CASSAGQGFEAFF
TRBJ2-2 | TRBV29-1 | CSVGYTGELFF
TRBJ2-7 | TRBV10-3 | CAINGDSAHEQYF
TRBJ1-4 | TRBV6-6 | CASRKQGAGEKLFF
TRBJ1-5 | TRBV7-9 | CATGTENQPQHF